The 28 T cell receptor beta chains given below trace back to one sample, sequenced in a study of cytomegalovirus exposure and HLA in healthy donors. It was with 60 Vbeta and 13 Jbeta primers that the PCR ran. Libraries were prepared by immunoSEQ multiplex PCR; TCRdb keeps only in-frame clonotypes and omits some of them. The sample lists 130,000 or so clones, more than 65% occurring once. Sequencing was done on a sample of PBMCs. These receptors were taken from a man aged 18 to 29 in good health and CMV-seronegative.

This chain connects TRBV7-9 to TRBJ2-2, with D possibly TRBD1 on 6 matching bases. Germline CDR1 and CDR2: SEHNR and FQNEAQ (reference sequence). V was clipped by 5 bases and J by 7 bases, with 17 bases between them. The CDR3 totals 15 residues. The CDR3 spells CASSPRDMGLGELFF. Written as DNA, the CDR3 is TGTGCCAGCAGCCCCCGGGACATGGGGCTCGGGGAGCTGTTTTTT. Full variable domain (remainder filled in from reference TRBV7-9 and TRBJ2-2): DTGVSQNPRHKITKRGQNVTFRCDPISEHNRLYWYRQTLGQGPEFLTYFQNEAQLEKSRLLSDRFSAERPKGSFSTLEIQRTEQGDSAMYLCASSPRDMGLGELFFGEGSRLTVL.

V and J are TRBV5-1 and TRBJ2-1, with TRBD2 identical over 10 bases. The CDR3 runs to 16 residues. Germline V gene data show CDR1 as SGHRS and CDR2 as YFSETQ. V shed 0 bases and J 7 bases; nucleotides not matched to a gene: 7. CDR3 DNA sequence: TGCGCCAGCAGCTTGGCCCCTACTAGCGGGGTGAATGAGCAGTTCTTC. The encoded protein is CASSLAPTSGVNEQFF.

The chain's CDR3 is CASTSGYTEAFF. In DNA form, the CDR3 reads TGTGCCAGCACCTCAGGGTACACTGAAGCTTTCTTT. This sequence joins TRBV6-5 and TRBJ1-1; possible D gene TRBD1, 5 bases. Trimming left V 7 bases short and J 3 bases short, with 9 bases between. The CDR3 totals 12 residues. CDR1 and CDR2 (germline): MNHEY, SVGAGI.

The rearrangement links TRBV6-6 to TRBJ2-7, with D possibly being TRBD2 (5 bases). Germline V lookup: CDR1 MNHNY, CDR2 SVGAGI (reference sequence). The V end lost 7 bases, the J end lost 5 bases, and 21 bases lay between the germline ends. The CDR3 runs to 15 residues. CDR3: CASNQGRGLRHEQYF. CDR3 DNA sequence: TGTGCCAGCAACCAAGGACGCGGGTTACGCCACGAGCAGTACTTC.

The chain uses TRBV2 and TRBJ1-4; the D is unclear. Germline CDR1 and CDR2: SNHLY and FYNNEI. The ends were cut back, 6 bases at V and 7 bases at J, with 12 bases in the middle. The CDR3 extends over 13 amino acids. CDR3 sequence: CASRRRQIEKLFF. The CDR3 bases are TGTGCCAGCAGACGGAGGCAGATTGAAAAACTGTTTTTT. The variable domain in full, with the rest retrieved from reference TRBV2 and TRBJ1-4, is EPEVTQTPSHQVTQMGQEVILRCVPISNHLYFYWYRQILGQKVEFLVSFYNNEISEKSEIFDDQFSVERPDGSNFTLKIRSTKLEDSAMYFCASRRRQIEKLFFGSGTQLSVL.

The V call is TRBV29-1, the J call TRBJ2-5; 8 nucleotides line up with TRBD1. The J segment lost 5 bases and the V segment lost 7 bases, leaving 6 bases of the junction unmatched. The CDR3 spans 12 residues. Germline V gene sequence: CDR1 SQVTM, CDR2 ANQGSEA. CDR3 nucleotide sequence: TGCAGCGCCCGGACAGGGTGGGAGACCCAGTACTTC. Translating gives CSARTGWETQYF.

The chain links TRBV18 to TRBJ1-1; D gene uncertain. There are 13 residues in the CDR3. The V gene's germline CDR1 is KGHSH and CDR2 LQKENI. V was shortened by 9 bases and J by 6 bases, with 17 bases between the two germline ends. The CDR3 DNA follows: TGTGCCAGTTCCACGGGGTCAAGGGCTGAAGCTTTCTTT. Protein sequence: CASSTGSRAEAFF.

The chain uses TRBV7-9 and TRBJ2-7; the D gene is possibly TRBD2 (6 bases). The CDR3 runs to 14 residues. The V gene lost 3 bases and the J gene lost 1 base, with 10 bases spanning the gap. Germline V CDR1 and CDR2: SEHNR, FQNEAQ (reference sequence). The CDR3 spells CASSLEGSSYEQYF. In DNA form, the CDR3 reads TGTGCCAGCAGCTTGGAGGGTTCTTCCTACGAGCAGTACTTC. Looking up the rest from reference TRBV7-9 and TRBJ2-7 gives the full variable domain: DTGVSQNPRHKITKRGQNVTFRCDPISEHNRLYWYRQTLGQGPEFLTYFQNEAQLEKSRLLSDRFSAERPKGSFSTLEIQRTEQGDSAMYLCASSLEGSSYEQYFGPGTRLTVT.

The rearrangement joins TRBV4-3 to TRBJ2-5; 7 bases line up with TRBD1. The length of the CDR3 is 15 residues. Germline CDR1 reads LGHNA; CDR2 reads YSLEER. V lost 4 bases and J lost 2; bases outside the gene matches: 7. CDR3 in amino acids: CASSLGPGQQETQYF. The CDR3 DNA sequence: TGCGCCAGCAGCCTTGGACCGGGACAGCAAGAGACCCAGTACTTC.

V is TRBV2 and J is TRBJ1-1; a weak D match, TRBD1 (5 bases). V shed 2 bases and J shed 3 bases, with 25 bases lying between them. Germline V gene data show CDR1 as SNHLY and CDR2 as FYNNEI. This CDR3 comprises 19 residues. CDR3 sequence: CASSEPGHRGERMDTEAFF. The CDR3 DNA follows: TGTGCCAGCAGTGAACCGGGGCACCGGGGGGAAAGGATGGACACTGAAGCTTTCTTT.

The chain employs TRBV6-1 and TRBJ2-2, with 8 bases matching TRBD1. The CDR3 is made up of 15 amino acids. The J segment lost 7 bases and the V segment lost 6 bases, leaving 10 bases of the junction unmatched. The germline V gene has CDR1 MNHNS and CDR2 SASEGT. The CDR3 DNA follows: TGTGCCAGCAGATCAGGACAGGGAATCTACGGGGAGCTGTTTTTT. This gives the protein CASRSGQGIYGELFF.

The chain has TRBV5-5 and TRBJ1-5; 7 bases match TRBD1. The germline gives CDR1 SGHKS, CDR2 YYEKEE (reference sequence). This CDR3 is 14 amino acids long. V was pared by 4 bases and J by 2 bases, with 3 bases of the junction left unmatched. The DNA of the CDR3 is TGTGCCAGCAGCCATGACAGGGGCAATCAGCCCCAGCATTTT. It codes for CASSHDRGNQPQHF.

The rearrangement joins TRBV4-1 to TRBJ1-2, with no clear D. The V and J ends lost 0 bases and 4 bases respectively, with 9 bases between them. CDR1 and CDR2 (germline): MGHRA, YSYEKL. The CDR3 is 14 residues long. CDR3 in amino acids: CASSQDFNSYGYTF. DNA of the CDR3: TGCGCCAGCAGCCAAGATTTCAATTCCTATGGCTACACCTTC.

The V gene is TRBV7-2, the J gene TRBJ1-2, with TRBD1 as a possible D gene (5 bases). Looked up from germline, CDR1 is SGHTA and CDR2 is FQGNSA. Between the trimmed V and J ends, which lost 8 bases and 4 bases, there was a span of 8 bases. CDR3 length: 11 amino acids. This chain's CDR3 is CASQGVYGYTF. The CDR3 coding sequence is TGTGCCAGCCAGGGTGTCTATGGCTACACCTTC.

The chain is built from TRBV19 and TRBJ2-1; 10 bases agree with TRBD2. Germline V gene sequence: CDR1 LNHDA, CDR2 SQIVND (reference sequence). J gave up 10 bases and V 7 bases, and 7 bases lay outside the gene matches. The CDR3 contains 13 residues. The CDR3 sequence is CASTQRGGGEQFF. The CDR3 coding sequence is TGTGCCAGTACCCAGCGGGGGGGCGGGGAGCAGTTCTTC.

V usage is TRBV30 and J usage is TRBJ1-1, with D hard to call. Trimming removed 3 bases at V and 3 bases at J, with 8 bases between. The length of the CDR3 is 12 residues. Germline values: CDR1 GTSNPN, CDR2 SVGIG (reference sequence). DNA of the CDR3: TGTGCCTGGAGACGCAGTTACACTGAAGCTTTCTTT. Amino acids: CAWRRSYTEAFF.

V and J are TRBV28 and TRBJ1-1, with D possibly TRBD1 on 5 matching bases. Between the trimmed V and J ends, which lost 3 bases and 4 bases, there was a span of 15 bases. The CDR3 covers 15 residues. Germline V lookup: CDR1 MDHEN, CDR2 SYDVKM. CDR3 coding DNA: TGTGCCAGCAGTTTGGCCGGGGGGGGACGCACTGAAGCTTTCTTT. Encoded protein: CASSLAGGGRTEAFF.

V gene TRBV10-1 combines with J gene TRBJ2-5, with D uncertain. Deletions cut 3 bases from V and 6 bases from J, with 11 bases between. CDR3 length: 13 residues. Germline loops: CDR1 WNHNN, CDR2 SYGVQD (reference sequence). The CDR3 loop is CASSELLGQTQYF. DNA for the CDR3: TGCGCCAGCAGTGAACTGTTGGGCCAGACCCAGTACTTC.

The V and J genes are TRBV10-2 and TRBJ2-4; TRBD1 agrees at 7 bases. Germline V lookup: CDR1 WSHSY, CDR2 SAAADI. The V gene end was trimmed by 1 base and the J gene end by 1 base; junction bases not matched to a gene: 7. CDR3 length equals 17 residues. CDR3 sequence: CASSELQGLGAKNIQYF. In nucleotides, the CDR3 is TGCGCCAGCAGTGAGTTACAGGGGCTTGGGGCCAAAAACATTCAGTACTTC.

About this clone: Compared with germline, one end of the junction differs, possibly owing to a read error. The J gene is TRBJ2-2, the V gene TRBV7-9, with a possible D match to TRBD2 (6 bases). The CDR3 consists of 15 residues. CDR1 is SEHNR and CDR2 is FQNEAQ in the germline V gene (reference sequence). The CDR3 DNA reads TGTGCCAGCAACCCTTGGACAACAGTCACCGGGGGGCTGTTTTTT. This codes for CASNPWTTVTGGLFF.

The genes are TRBV7-6 and TRBJ2-3; D unclear. Germline lookup yields CDR1 SGHVS and CDR2 FNYEAQ. V was trimmed by 5 bases and J by 5 bases, leaving 11 bases between them. This CDR3 is 13 amino acids long. CDR3 coding DNA: TGTGCCAGCAGCCAAGAGTTCGGAGATACGCAGTATTTT. Translating gives CASSQEFGDTQYF.

This clone was seen only once. The chain has TRBV7-2 and TRBJ1-1, with D perhaps TRBD1 (5 bases). V gave up 5 bases and J gave up 9 bases, with 16 bases separating them. From germline, CDR1 is SGHTA and CDR2 FQGNSA. The length of the CDR3 is 13 residues. CDR3 nucleotides: TGTGCCAGCAGCCTGACCATGGGGGGACAAGCTTTCTTT. Translation: CASSLTMGGQAFF.

This clone appeared once. The rearrangement joins TRBV2 to TRBJ1-2; D not certain. CDR1 is SNHLY and CDR2 is FYNNEI in the germline V gene. The CDR3 length is 12 residues. V lost 6 bases and J lost 6, with 11 bases in between. The CDR3 sequence is CASRTTPDGYTF. CDR3 nucleotide sequence: TGTGCCAGCAGAACGACTCCTGATGGCTACACCTTC.

CDR3 protein: CASSASGGAIETQYF. The CDR3 bases are TGTGCCAGCAGCGCTAGCGGGGGGGCCATAGAGACCCAGTACTTC. The J gene is TRBJ2-5, the V gene TRBV9, with TRBD2 identical over 12 bases. The V and J ends lost 3 bases and 4 bases, in that order; junction bases with no gene match: 4. The CDR3 runs 15 residues. Germline V lookup: CDR1 SGDLS, CDR2 YYNGEE. Filled out from reference TRBV9 and TRBJ2-5, the complete variable domain reads DSGVTQTPKHLITATGQRVTLRCSPRSGDLSVYWYQQSLDQGLQFLIQYYNGEERAKGNILERFSAQQFPDLHSELNLSSLELGDSALYFCASSASGGAIETQYFGPGTRLLVL.

The CDR3 nucleotides read TGCAGCGTTGGTGGCAGGGGCAACGAGCAGTACTTC. This encodes CSVGGRGNEQYF. The V and J genes are TRBV29-1 and TRBJ2-7; weak D call: TRBD1 (6 bases). There are 12 residues in the CDR3. CDR1 and CDR2 (germline): SQVTM, ANQGSEA. Trimming removed 4 bases at V and 5 bases at J, with 12 bases between.

This clone was found once. This chain uses TRBV19 with TRBJ2-2; 9 nucleotides line up with TRBD1. With 7 bases clipped from V and 7 bases from J, the junction kept 10 bases outside the gene matches. The CDR3 has 15 amino acids. Germline assignment: CDR1 LNHDA and CDR2 SQIVND (reference sequence). CDR3 sequence reads: CASKGVTGGIGELFF. CDR3 DNA: TGTGCCAGTAAAGGGGTGACAGGGGGGATCGGGGAGCTGTTTTTT.

The V and J genes are TRBV6-5 and TRBJ2-5; D is perhaps TRBD1 (6 bases). This CDR3 spans 13 amino acids. Germline V gene data show CDR1 as MNHEY and CDR2 as SVGAGI. Between the trimmed V and J ends, which lost 5 bases and 4 bases, there was a span of 11 bases. The CDR3 nucleotides read TGTGCCAGCAGTCACCTGGGGGCAGAGACCCAGTACTTC. The encoded protein is CASSHLGAETQYF.

The J gene is TRBJ2-3, the V gene TRBV9, with 9 bases matching TRBD2. The germline V gene has CDR1 SGDLS and CDR2 YYNGEE. The length of the CDR3 is 15 residues. The trim removed 4 bases at V and 4 bases at J, leaving 7 bases unmatched. The CDR3 region is CASSPGGLAADTQYF. The CDR3 nucleotides read TGTGCCAGCAGCCCTGGGGGACTAGCAGCAGATACGCAGTATTTT.